Each of the 3 T cell receptor beta chains below was sequenced from the same sample in a study of chemoradiotherapy in HPV16-positive cancers. Libraries were prepared by immunoSEQ multiplex PCR; TCRdb keeps only in-frame clonotypes and omits some of them. The sample has about 67,000 clones, around nine tenths seen once. Sequenced here: blood, sampled from a patient who underwent chemoradiotherapy. The origin of the receptors is a human donor with HPV-associated anogenital cancer.

The V and J genes are TRBV21-1 and TRBJ1-4; the table names TRBD1, a call not compared with the DNA. TRBV21-1 is a pseudogene locus. The CDR3 is 14 residues long. The CDR3 region is CASNPGQGGEKLFF. The DNA for the CDR3 is TGTGCCAGCAATCCGGGGCAGGGGGGTGAAAAACTGTTTTTT.

The V gene is TRBV5-1, the J gene TRBJ1-3; D possibly corresponds to TRBD1 (6 bases). This CDR3 contains 15 residues. The V and J ends lost 4 bases and 4 bases respectively, with 15 bases between them. The germline V gene has CDR1 SGHRS and CDR2 YFSETQ. In nucleotides, the CDR3 is TGCGCCAGCAGCGCACAGGGAGGAGGCGGAAACACCATATATTTT. Amino acid sequence: CASSAQGGGGNTIYF.

The V call is TRBV7-9, the J call TRBJ2-7; a possible D gene is TRBD1 (7 bases). Between the trimmed V and J ends, which lost 5 bases and 7 bases, there was a span of 15 bases. Per the germline V gene, CDR1 is SEHNR and CDR2 is FQNEAQ (reference sequence). The CDR3 totals 13 residues. The CDR3 region is CASSLKAGGEQYF. The CDR3 coding sequence is TGTGCCAGCAGCCTCAAAGCAGGGGGGGAGCAGTACTTC.